The subject of this entry is one TCR beta chain. Its target is not known. The investigators reverse transcribed all of the isolated RNA, so they sequenced expressed TCRB transcripts. The table came from immunoSEQ multiplex PCR; TCRdb's copy has only in-frame clones and leaves some out. The data hold around 300,000 clones, with approximately 16% observed a single time. These data are taken from a study of beta chain features in type 1 diabetes. Whole-study context: Patients were similar to healthy donors in age and gender (as well as in cell yields). Taken together, all samples contributed 107,917,701 examined sorted cells. Study-level points and caveats: Shortening of TCRB CDR3s, moderate but significant, appeared in all four CD4+ subsets of Type 1 diabetes patients. Since sequencing was performed on cDNA, cells with high TCR expression could be over-represented.

Averaging about 116 mL, one heparinised blood draw was given by each donor. The CDR3 is 13 residues long. Germline V CDR1 and CDR2: LNHDA, SQIVND (reference sequence). Trimming removed 3 bases from V and 6 bases from J; junction bases left unmatched: 3. This clonotype was sampled from a man between 18 and 29 years old with type 1 diabetes. The sequencing input was naive CD4+ T cells from blood. The chain combines TRBV19 with TRBJ1-1; 8 bases are a match to TRBD1. The DNA for the CDR3 is TGTGCCAGTAGTATCGACAGGGGTCCTGAAGCTTTCTTT. It yields the protein CASSIDRGPEAFF.